These 30 T cell receptor beta chains came from one sample sequenced in a study of beta chain features in type 1 diabetes (dated by TCRdb to the late 2010s). What the research found in general, with its limitations: Type 1 diabetes patients showed a moderate but significant shortening of TCRB CDR3 length in all four CD4+ subsets.

The library came from the immunoSEQ multiplex PCR assay. All of the isolated RNA was reverse transcribed with the High Capacity cDNA Reverse Transcription Kit, so expressed TCRB transcripts were sequenced. TCRdb carries this immuneACCESS record with in-frame sequences only. Its versions omit some clonotypes, under half of them owing to an unresolved V gene in the studies checked, with the rest unexplained. For this sample the table gives around 70,000 clones, of which roughly 50% were detected only once. The ten largest clonotypes hold 0.65% to 0.9% of the sample. For these TCRs, the target antigens are not known. The sample comprised central memory CD4+ T cells from blood. Source of these receptors: a man younger than 45 with type 1 diabetes.

The chain joins TRBV5-4 to TRBJ2-5, with TRBD2 identical over 16 bases. Unmatched junction bases numbered 6, after V lost 4 bases and J lost 3 bases. Germline V CDR1 and CDR2: SGHNT, YYREEE (reference sequence). The CDR3 has 17 residues. The CDR3 DNA reads as TGTGCCAGCAGCCCACCGGGACTAGCGGGAGGGAAAGAGACCCAGTACTTC. Its translation is CASSPPGLAGGKETQYF.

This clone was seen a few times. CDR3 region: CASSLSGTGDNEQYF. The CDR3 DNA follows: TGTGCCAGCAGCTTATCCGGGACAGGGGACAACGAGCAGTACTTC. The chain recombines TRBV7-6 with TRBJ2-7, with TRBD1 matching 10 bases. Germline assignment: CDR1 SGHVS and CDR2 FNYEAQ. V gave up 2 bases and J gave up 5 bases; unmatched junction bases: 6. The CDR3 spans 15 residues. Full variable domain (rest looked up from reference TRBV7-6 and TRBJ2-7): GAGVSQSPRYKVTKRGQDVALRCDPISGHVSLYWYRQALGQGPEFLTYFNYEAQQDKSGLPNDRFSAERPEGSISTLTIQRTEQRDSAMYRCASSLSGTGDNEQYFGPGTRLTVT.

The chain joins TRBV4-1 to TRBJ2-5; D unresolved. Germline values: CDR1 MGHRA, CDR2 YSYEKL. This CDR3 spans 16 amino acids. The ends were cut back, 1 base at V and 1 base at J, with 13 bases in the middle. In nucleotides, the CDR3 is TGCGCCAGCAGCCAAGCGGTAACACGAGGCCAAGAGACCCAGTACTTC. It yields the protein CASSQAVTRGQETQYF.

V and J are TRBV10-1 and TRBJ2-1; 14 nucleotides match TRBD2. Germline V gene sequence: CDR1 WNHNN, CDR2 SYGVQD (reference sequence). The CDR3 consists of 17 residues. V trimming: 6 bases; J trimming: 0 bases; junction bases outside the gene matches: 4. CDR3 protein: CASRGLAGGPSYNEQFF. The DNA of the CDR3 is TGCGCCAGCAGAGGACTAGCGGGGGGCCCCTCCTACAATGAGCAGTTCTTC.

This sequence joins TRBV25-1 and TRBJ1-3; D is ambiguous. In germline, CDR1 is MGHDK, CDR2 SYGVNS. The V end was cut by 1 base, the J end by 0 bases, with 7 bases between. This CDR3 contains 15 residues. The CDR3: CASSESGSSGNTIYF. The CDR3 DNA is TGTGCCAGCAGTGAATCTGGCAGCTCTGGAAACACCATATATTTT.

The rearrangement uses TRBV7-6 and TRBJ2-3; D is perhaps TRBD2 (5 bases). In germline, CDR1 is SGHVS, CDR2 FNYEAQ. CDR3 size: 15 residues. V lost 1 base, J lost 0 bases, and 8 bases lay in between. The CDR3 DNA follows: TGTGCCAGCAGCTTAGTGGCGGGTAGCACAGATACGCAGTATTTT. Translation gives CASSLVAGSTDTQYF.

This clone was seen more than once but under ten times. The V call is TRBV28, the J call TRBJ2-1; possibly TRBD2 for D (7 bases). V was cut by 8 bases and J by 9 bases, with 20 bases left in between. The germline gives CDR1 MDHEN, CDR2 SYDVKM. The length of the CDR3 is 14 residues. DNA for the CDR3: TGTGCCAGCGTCACGGGGGGCCCCCAGGCTGAGCAGTTCTTC. Encoded protein: CASVTGGPQAEQFF.

The gene calls are TRBV18 and TRBJ2-3; no reliable D call. V lost 1 base and J lost 0, with 11 bases in between. CDR3 length: 16 amino acids. Germline V lookup: CDR1 KGHSH, CDR2 LQKENI. CDR3 nucleotide sequence: TGTGCCAGCTCACCACGTTCCCAGTTTAGCACAGATACGCAGTATTTT. Translating it yields CASSPRSQFSTDTQYF.

In this sample, this clone turned up once. The chain joins TRBV7-2 to TRBJ1-1; 7 bases map to TRBD1. The CDR3 sequence is 13 residues long. The V gene end was trimmed by 4 bases and the J gene end by 4 bases; junction bases not matched to a gene: 3. Germline V gives CDR1 SGHTA, CDR2 FQGNSA. The chain's CDR3 is CASSSHRGTEAFF. The CDR3 region has the DNA TGTGCCAGCAGCTCCCACAGGGGCACTGAAGCTTTCTTT. The variable domain in full, completed from reference TRBV7-2 and TRBJ1-1, reads GAGVSQSPSNKVTEKGKDVELRCDPISGHTALYWYRQSLGQGLEFLIYFQGNSAPDKSGLPSDRFSAERTGGSVSTLTIQRTQQEDSAVYLCASSSHRGTEAFFGQGTRLTVV.

This chain joins TRBV7-9 and TRBJ2-3; D call uncertain. The CDR3 is 15 amino acids. Germline V gives CDR1 SEHNR, CDR2 FQNEAQ (reference sequence). Trimming shortened V by 3 bases and J by 1 base, and 11 bases separated the two germline ends. In nucleotides, the CDR3 is TGTGCCAGCAGCTTCAGTCGGGTCCGCACAGATACGCAGTATTTT. It specifies CASSFSRVRTDTQYF.

The chain carries TRBV10-1 and TRBJ1-4; 9 bases fit TRBD1. Germline V gene lookup returns CDR1 WNHNN and CDR2 SYGVQD (reference sequence). The CDR3 totals 14 residues. V gave up 6 bases and J gave up 7 bases; unmatched junction bases: 6. The CDR3 protein is CASSAGTGTEKLFF. The CDR3 nucleotides are TGCGCCAGCAGCGCCGGGACAGGGACTGAAAAACTGTTTTTT.

This clone turned up a few times. This CDR3 reads CASSDRGHKNEQFF. Written as DNA, the CDR3 is TGTGCCAGCAGCGACAGGGGGCACAAAAATGAGCAGTTCTTC. The chain combines TRBV14 with TRBJ2-1, with 10 bases identical to TRBD1. CDR3 length equals 14 residues. Looked up from germline, CDR1 is SGHDN and CDR2 is FVKESK. J lost 7 bases, V lost 5 bases, and 5 bases had no gene match.

The sample holds a few counts of this clone. The chain is built from TRBV6-5 and TRBJ2-7, with 10 bases identical to TRBD1. There are 16 residues in the CDR3. V dropped 0 bases and J dropped 5; count of bases not matched to a gene: 7. Germline-derived CDR1 and CDR2 are MNHEY and SVGAGI. CDR3 in DNA: TGTGCCAGCAGTTACTCGAGCGGGACAGGGGTCCACGAGCAGTACTTC. It is translated as CASSYSSGTGVHEQYF.

The rearrangement links TRBV27 to TRBJ1-6; 7 bases line up with TRBD1. CDR3 size: 15 residues. The germline V gene encodes CDR1 MNHEY and CDR2 SMNVEV (reference sequence). Losses at the gene ends were 3 bases for V and 13 bases for J; bases not matched to a gene: 12. CDR3 amino acids: CASSFGGRGEYPLHF. In nucleotides, the CDR3 is TGTGCCAGCAGTTTCGGGGGCAGGGGGGAATATCCCCTCCACTTT.

The rearrangement uses TRBV6-6 and TRBJ1-2, with D unresolved. V was trimmed by 6 bases and J by 1 base, leaving 12 bases between them. The germline V gene has CDR1 MNHNY and CDR2 SVGAGI (reference sequence). The CDR3 loop spans 14 amino acids. The CDR3 here is CASRSNDYNYGYTF. CDR3 nucleotides: TGTGCCAGCAGATCCAACGACTATAACTATGGCTACACCTTC.

The sample holds a few counts of this clone. V and J are TRBV2 and TRBJ2-5; D possibly corresponds to TRBD1 (7 bases). Germline values: CDR1 SNHLY, CDR2 FYNNEI. The CDR3 has 15 residues. Trimming shortened V by 8 bases and J by 2 bases, and 18 bases separated the two germline ends. In DNA form, the CDR3 reads TGTGCCAGCCGCGCGGGACAGTCACTTCAAGAGACCCAGTACTTC. Its protein is CASRAGQSLQETQYF.

This rearrangement joins TRBV5-8 to TRBJ1-3, with 10 positions matching TRBD1. Trimming cost V 4 bases and J 1 base; bases outside gene matches: 2. CDR1 SGHTS and CDR2 YDEGEE come from the germline V gene. The CDR3 is 15 amino acids. CDR3 bases: TGTGCCAGCAGCAAGGACAGGGGGTCTGGAAACACCATATATTTT. Protein sequence: CASSKDRGSGNTIYF.

The chain uses TRBV2 and TRBJ1-1; no firm D call. The CDR3 totals 12 residues. Trimming cost V 2 bases and J 8 bases, with 9 bases left between them. CDR1 is SNHLY, CDR2 FYNNEI, per germline. The CDR3 reads CASSEPTREAFF. CDR3 nucleotides: TGTGCCAGCAGTGAACCGACACGAGAAGCTTTCTTT.

This chain connects TRBV10-3 to TRBJ1-1; D may be TRBD1 (6 bases). The CDR3 is 16 amino acids. Trimming shortened V by 3 bases and J by 1 base, and 15 bases separated the two germline ends. The germline V gene encodes CDR1 ENHRY and CDR2 SYGVKD. This CDR3 is CAISDGGLTPNTEAFF. Here the CDR3 DNA reads TGTGCCATCAGTGACGGGGGGCTAACCCCGAACACTGAAGCTTTCTTT.

V and J are TRBV27 and TRBJ1-2; 9 bases are a match to TRBD1. The ends lost 6 bases at V and 7 bases at J; junction bases unmatched: 6. Germline assignment: CDR1 MNHEY and CDR2 SMNVEV (reference sequence). This CDR3 is 13 amino acids long. The CDR3 region has the DNA TGTGCCAGCAGACCGACAGGGGGAGCTGGCTACACCTTC. Residues: CASRPTGGAGYTF.

A few counts support this clone. The rearrangement uses TRBV19 and TRBJ2-7; 11 positions match TRBD2. V shed 2 bases and J 3 bases; nucleotides not matched to a gene: 3. Germline CDR1 is LNHDA and CDR2 is SQIVND (reference sequence). This CDR3 region has 15 residues. CDR3 in DNA: TGTGCCAGTAGTATACAGGGGACTAGCGGCTACGAGCAGTACTTC. Translated: CASSIQGTSGYEQYF.

This chain uses TRBV30 with TRBJ1-1; tentative D call: TRBD1 (6 bases). This CDR3 region has 15 residues. The V end lost 2 bases, the J end lost 6 bases, and 19 bases lay between the germline ends. CDR1 is GTSNPN, CDR2 SVGIG, per germline (reference sequence). As DNA, the CDR3 is TGTGCCTGGAGTACCGGACAGCGCGTAAATTCTGAAGCTTTCTTT. This sequence encodes CAWSTGQRVNSEAFF.

This sequence joins TRBV18 and TRBJ1-4, with D unclear. V shed 1 base and J shed 8 bases, with 11 bases lying between them. Germline loops: CDR1 KGHSH, CDR2 LQKENI. The CDR3 length is 14 residues. The DNA of the CDR3 is TGTGCCAGCTCACCACGCACATCTAGAGAAAAACTGTTTTTT. Translating it yields CASSPRTSREKLFF.

In its sample, this clone was seen a few times. The chain carries TRBV18 and TRBJ1-3; no definite D call. Per the germline V gene, CDR1 is KGHSH and CDR2 is LQKENI. Trimming removed 3 bases at V and 0 bases at J, with 9 bases between. This CDR3 region has 15 residues. CDR3: CASSPTGSSGNTIYF. CDR3 nucleotides: TGTGCCAGCTCACCCACGGGGAGCTCTGGAAACACCATATATTTT. Full variable domain (outside the CDR3, taken from reference TRBV18 and TRBJ1-3): NAGVMQNPRHLVRRRGQEARLRCSPMKGHSHVYWYRQLPEEGLKFMVYLQKENIIDESGMPKERFSAEFPKEGPSILRIQQVVRGDSAAYFCASSPTGSSGNTIYFGEGSWLTVV.

The gene calls are TRBV6-6 and TRBJ2-7, with TRBD1 as a possible D gene (5 bases). CDR1 is MNHNY and CDR2 is SVGAGI in the germline V gene (reference sequence). This CDR3 spans 12 amino acids. V lost 7 bases, J lost 7 bases, and 14 bases lay in between. The CDR3 bases are TGTGCCAGCAAAGGGGCTAACTCTGAGCAGTACTTC. This encodes CASKGANSEQYF.

This rearrangement joins TRBV19 to TRBJ1-2; weak D call: TRBD1 (6 bases). Per germline, CDR1 LNHDA and CDR2 SQIVND (reference sequence). V was clipped by 5 bases and J by 8 bases, with 15 bases between them. The CDR3 is made up of 13 amino acids. The CDR3 DNA sequence: TGTGCCAGTAGTCCAGAAGGACAGCGCGGCTACACCTTC. This encodes CASSPEGQRGYTF.

J is TRBJ2-3 and V is TRBV5-5; 8 positions agree with TRBD2. Germline V gene sequence: CDR1 SGHKS, CDR2 YYEKEE (reference sequence). This CDR3 is built from 16 residues. The V and J ends lost 0 bases and 5 bases, in that order; junction bases with no gene match: 8. CDR3 amino acids: CASSLVQAGAVDTQYF. CDR3 coding DNA: TGTGCCAGCAGCTTGGTTCAAGCGGGAGCAGTAGATACGCAGTATTTT. The whole variable domain, filled in from reference TRBV5-5 and TRBJ2-3, reads DAGVTQSPTHLIKTRGQQVTLRCSPISGHKSVSWYQQVLGQGPQFIFQYYEKEERGRGNFPDRFSARQFPNYSSELNVNALLLGDSALYLCASSLVQAGAVDTQYFGPGTRLTVL.

This clone was counted only a few times. The chain combines TRBV30 with TRBJ2-3, with D unresolved. V was clipped by 1 base and J by 3 bases, with 11 bases between them. The CDR3 has 14 amino acids. Per the germline V gene, CDR1 is GTSNPN and CDR2 is SVGIG (reference sequence). CDR3 nucleotide sequence: TGTGCCTGGAGTGGGGCAGAAAAGACAGATACGCAGTATTTT. Protein sequence: CAWSGAEKTDTQYF.

The chain joins TRBV5-1 to TRBJ1-1; the D is unclear. Trimming left V 0 bases short and J 7 bases short, with 7 bases between. The CDR3 loop spans 12 amino acids. CDR1 and CDR2 from the germline V gene are SGHRS and YFSETQ. CDR3 DNA: TGCGCCAGCAGCTTGGGAGGGTATGAAGCTTTCTTT. Protein: CASSLGGYEAFF.

The sample holds a few counts of this clone. The J gene is TRBJ2-7, the V gene TRBV4-1; 7 positions agree with TRBD1. V was pared by 1 base and J by 0 bases, with 3 bases of the junction left unmatched. CDR1 is MGHRA and CDR2 is YSYEKL in the germline V gene. The CDR3 covers 15 residues. The CDR3 here is CASSQGQGHSYEQYF. The CDR3 DNA sequence: TGCGCCAGCAGCCAAGGACAGGGTCACTCCTACGAGCAGTACTTC.